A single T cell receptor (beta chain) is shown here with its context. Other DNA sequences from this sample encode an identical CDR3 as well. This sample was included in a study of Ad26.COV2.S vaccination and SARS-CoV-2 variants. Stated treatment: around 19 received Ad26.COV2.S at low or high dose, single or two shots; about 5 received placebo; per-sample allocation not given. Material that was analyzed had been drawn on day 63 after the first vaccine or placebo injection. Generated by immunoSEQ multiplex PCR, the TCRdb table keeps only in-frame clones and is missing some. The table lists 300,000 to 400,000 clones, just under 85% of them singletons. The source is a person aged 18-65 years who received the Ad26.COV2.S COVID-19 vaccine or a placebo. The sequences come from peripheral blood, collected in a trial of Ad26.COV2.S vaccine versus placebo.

The CDR3 DNA reads as TGCGCCAGCAGCTTGGATGGGGGAACCTACGAGCAGTACTTC. This codes for CASSLDGGTYEQYF. The rearrangement links TRBV5-1 to TRBJ2-7; D tentatively fits TRBD1 or TRBD2 (5 bases each). The V gene lost 0 bases and the J gene lost 2 bases, with 9 bases spanning the gap. Germline V gene sequence: CDR1 SGHRS, CDR2 YFSETQ. The CDR3 is made up of 14 amino acids.